The 8 T cell receptor beta chains below all came from one sample that was sequenced in a study of T cells in narcolepsy. Sequenced by immunoSEQ multiplex PCR; TCRdb stores in-frame clones only, minus some. The data hold roughly 11,000 clones, with about 94% observed a single time. Source material: CD45RA- memory CD4+ T cells from PBMCs. These receptors all come from a human donor with narcolepsy.

This rearrangement joins TRBV4-1 to TRBJ1-4; D ambiguous. V dropped 0 bases and J dropped 9 bases, with 5 bases sitting between them. The CDR3 has 12 amino acids. Germline assignment: CDR1 MGHRA and CDR2 YSYEKL. CDR3 in amino acids: CASSQDGQKLFF. The CDR3 DNA follows: TGCGCCAGCAGCCAAGACGGACAAAAACTGTTTTTT.

J is TRBJ2-2 and V is TRBV9; D is perhaps TRBD2 (5 bases). Trimming stripped 4 bases from V and 7 bases from J, with 17 bases between. CDR3 length equals 15 residues. Germline CDR1 is SGDLS and CDR2 is YYNGEE. CDR3 sequence reads: CASSITHGMGGELFF. The CDR3 DNA sequence: TGTGCCAGCAGCATAACCCACGGGATGGGCGGGGAGCTGTTTTTT.

A single count supports this clone. The chain recombines TRBV10-2 with TRBJ1-5; D not certain. The CDR3 totals 13 residues. V lost 3 bases and J lost 5, with 8 bases in between. Germline CDR1 reads WSHSY; CDR2 reads SAAADI. The DNA for the CDR3 is TGCGCCAGCAGTGACGGAGTTTATCAGCCCCAGCATTTT. Protein: CASSDGVYQPQHF.

This CDR3 is CAASTEAGTEAFF. The CDR3 region has the DNA TGTGCCGCTTCGACCGAAGCCGGGACTGAAGCTTTCTTT. The rearrangement joins TRBV6-6 to TRBJ1-1; D gene ambiguous. The germline CDR1 and CDR2 sequences are MNHNY and SVGAGI (reference sequence). The CDR3 spans 13 residues. V was pared by 11 bases and J by 5 bases, with 18 bases between.

This rearrangement joins TRBV29-1 to TRBJ2-1; TRBD2 might be the D (7 bases). Germline CDR1 is SQVTM and CDR2 is ANQGSEA. V lost 8 bases to trimming and J lost 0 bases, with 17 bases between them. This CDR3 is built from 15 residues. As DNA, the CDR3 is TGCAGCTCCGATGGGGGGGGCACCTCCTACAATGAGCAGTTCTTC. This translates into CSSDGGGTSYNEQFF.

The J gene is TRBJ2-3, the V gene TRBV5-4; TRBD2 matches at 8 bases. The V segment lost 4 bases and the J segment 0 bases; nucleotides outside the gene matches: 7. The CDR3 length is 16 residues. CDR1 is SGHNT and CDR2 is YYREEE in the germline V gene (reference sequence). The CDR3 is CASSRGTRGSTDTQYF. The DNA for the CDR3 is TGTGCCAGCAGCCGAGGGACTAGAGGAAGCACAGATACGCAGTATTTT.

This clone occurred once. This chain uses TRBV5-6 with TRBJ2-7; either TRBD1 or TRBD2 may supply D (5 bases each). The CDR3 runs 16 residues. V lost 3 bases and J lost 4, with 20 bases in between. Germline V gene sequence: CDR1 SGHDT, CDR2 YYEEEE. The CDR3 nucleotides are TGTGCCAGCAGCTCCCTGGACACCCTCCGGGGTTACGAGCAGTACTTC. This translates into CASSSLDTLRGYEQYF. Using reference TRBV5-6 and TRBJ2-7 for the parts outside the CDR3, the full variable domain is DAGVTQSPTHLIKTRGQQVTLRCSPKSGHDTVSWYQQALGQGPQFIFQYYEEEERQRGNFPDRFSGHQFPNYSSELNVNALLLGDSALYLCASSSLDTLRGYEQYFGPGTRLTVT.

In this sample, this clone turned up once. This chain links TRBV5-1 with TRBJ2-5, with TRBD2 matching over 12 bases. This CDR3 has 14 residues. The germline gives CDR1 SGHRS, CDR2 YFSETQ. The V and J ends lost 5 bases and 5 bases, in that order; junction bases with no gene match: 4. The CDR3 DNA sequence: TGCGCCAGCAGTGCGACTAGCGGGGGTGAGACCCAGTACTTC. Its translation: CASSATSGGETQYF.